Below, 17 T cell receptor beta chains from the same sample are listed, as sequenced in a study of beta chain features in type 1 diabetes. The isolated RNA, all of it, was reverse transcribed, so expressed TCRB transcripts were what got sequenced. Clones were sequenced by immunoSEQ multiplex PCR, and TCRdb holds only the in-frame ones, with some missing. Of 450,000 or so clones in the sample, around 10% were seen once. The sample taken for sequencing was naive CD4+ T cells from blood. These receptors all come from a young woman in good health.

This clone was seen a handful of times. The chain has TRBV4-1 and TRBJ2-7; D might be TRBD2 (6 bases). V gave up 1 base and J gave up 4 bases, with 17 bases separating them. Germline V gives CDR1 MGHRA, CDR2 YSYEKL. The CDR3 totals 16 residues. This CDR3 reads CASSQVWGVGAYEQYV. The CDR3 DNA sequence: TGCGCCAGCAGCCAAGTTTGGGGGGTAGGTGCATACGAGCAGTACGTC.

In this sample, this clone turned up a few times. The chain couples TRBV2 to TRBJ2-7, with D perhaps given as TRBD1 or TRBD2 (5 bases each). The V gene's germline CDR1 is SNHLY and CDR2 FYNNEI. The V and J ends lost 1 base and 3 bases respectively, with 16 bases between them. The CDR3 is made up of 16 amino acids. DNA of the CDR3: TGTGCCAGCAGTGAAGGAGGGACCCTTTTCCTCTACGAGCAGTACTTC. This codes for CASSEGGTLFLYEQYF. Complete variable domain (other parts from reference TRBV2 and TRBJ2-7): EPEVTQTPSHQVTQMGQEVILRCVPISNHLYFYWYRQILGQKVEFLVSFYNNEISEKSEIFDDQFSVERPDGSNFTLKIRSTKLEDSAMYFCASSEGGTLFLYEQYFGPGTRLTVT.

The V call is TRBV19, the J call TRBJ2-1; TRBD1 might be the D (5 bases). This CDR3 is 13 amino acids long. Germline loops: CDR1 LNHDA, CDR2 SQIVND (reference sequence). Trimming cost V 4 bases and J 5 bases, with 9 bases left between them. CDR3 in amino acids: CASSTRRDNEQFF. In DNA, the CDR3 is TGTGCCAGTAGTACCCGCAGGGACAATGAGCAGTTCTTC. The full variable domain, its missing parts supplied by reference TRBV19 and TRBJ2-1, is DGGITQSPKYLFRKEGQNVTLSCEQNLNHDAMYWYRQDPGQGLRLIYYSQIVNDFQKGDIAEGYSVSREKKESFPLTVTSAQKNPTAFYLCASSTRRDNEQFFGPGTRLTVL.

The V call is TRBV5-1, the J call TRBJ2-3; 9 nucleotides line up with TRBD2. V dropped 2 bases and J dropped 6; count of bases not matched to a gene: 7. The CDR3 totals 15 residues. The germline CDR1 and CDR2 sequences are SGHRS and YFSETQ. Written as DNA, the CDR3 is TGCGCCAGCAGCTTCCTAGCGGGGAGCGGTGATACGCAGTATTTT. Translating it yields CASSFLAGSGDTQYF.

This clone has a handful of counts. The sample carries other DNA sequences with the same CDR3. In nucleotides, the CDR3 is TGTGCCAGCAGCTTAGTAGGGACCCAAGAGACCCAGTACTTC. Translated: CASSLVGTQETQYF. The chain recombines TRBV7-2 with TRBJ2-5; D is perhaps TRBD1 or TRBD2 (5 bases each). This CDR3 is 14 amino acids long. Germline values: CDR1 SGHTA, CDR2 FQGNSA. The V end was cut by 1 base, the J end by 1 base, with 7 bases between.

V and J are TRBV6-1 and TRBJ2-3, with 8 bases fitting TRBD2. There are 15 residues in the CDR3. Unmatched junction bases numbered 4, after V lost 5 bases and J lost 0 bases. From germline, CDR1 is MNHNS and CDR2 SASEGT. The CDR3 region has the DNA TGTGCCAGCAGTCCGTTAGCGGGGAGCACAGATACGCAGTATTTT. Amino acids: CASSPLAGSTDTQYF.

Details on this clone: A junction boundary mismatches the germline segment, possibly from a read error. J is TRBJ1-3 and V is TRBV9, with D hard to call. This CDR3 comprises 14 residues. CDR1 and CDR2 (germline): SGDLS, YYNGEE. The CDR3 sequence is CASSVATSRNTIYF. CDR3 sequence (DNA): TGTGCCAGCAGCGTAGCTACCTCTCGAAACACCATATATTTT.

This clone has a handful of counts. This sequence joins TRBV25-1 and TRBJ2-7, with D perhaps assigned TRBD1 or TRBD2 (6 bases each). Per the germline V gene, CDR1 is MGHDK and CDR2 is SYGVNS. Trimming left V 7 bases short and J 0 bases short, with 16 bases between. There are 15 residues in the CDR3. The CDR3 reads CASMSEGGGSYEQYF. The DNA for the CDR3 is TGTGCCAGCATGTCGGAAGGGGGAGGCTCCTACGAGCAGTACTTC.

Only a few counts were recorded for this clone. The chain is built from TRBV27 and TRBJ1-4, with no clear D. Trimming pared 8 bases from V and 0 bases from J, leaving 10 bases between. Germline V lookup: CDR1 MNHEY, CDR2 SMNVEV (reference sequence). The CDR3 runs 14 residues. CDR3 DNA sequence: TGTGCCAGCGGGCATGGTGCAACTAATGAAAAACTGTTTTTT. It codes for CASGHGATNEKLFF.

This clone was detected a few times. The genes are TRBV4-2 and TRBJ2-5; the match to TRBD1 covers 10 bases. J lost 2 bases, V lost 4 bases, and 4 bases had no gene match. CDR1 is LGHNA, CDR2 YNFKEQ, per germline. The CDR3 is made up of 15 amino acids. CDR3 sequence reads: CASSPGQGEQETQYF. CDR3 sequence (DNA): TGTGCCAGCAGCCCCGGACAGGGGGAACAAGAGACCCAGTACTTC.

The chain has TRBV7-2 and TRBJ2-1, with 10 bases lining up with TRBD1. The CDR3 covers 15 residues. Trimming cost V 4 bases and J 2 bases; bases outside gene matches: 2. The germline V gene has CDR1 SGHTA and CDR2 FQGNSA. CDR3 DNA: TGTGCCAGCAGCTACGGACAGGGGGCCTACAATGAGCAGTTCTTC. Translating it yields CASSYGQGAYNEQFF.

V gene TRBV29-1 combines with J gene TRBJ2-1, with TRBD2 identical over 15 bases. The CDR3 has 17 amino acids. After removal of 3 bases from V and 4 bases from J, the junction contained 7 bases not matched to a gene. Germline lookup yields CDR1 SQVTM and CDR2 ANQGSEA. The CDR3 DNA reads as TGCAGCGTTGACGGGGGACTAGCGGGAGGCATATACAATGAGCAGTTCTTC. Translated, it gives CSVDGGLAGGIYNEQFF.

J is TRBJ2-5 and V is TRBV7-2; no definite D call. The CDR3 runs 16 residues. Per germline, CDR1 SGHTA and CDR2 FQGNSA. Trimming stripped 3 bases from V and 1 base from J, with 15 bases between. The CDR3 DNA reads as TGTGCCAGCAGCTTTCGTTTTGGGCCGTTCCAAGAGACCCAGTACTTC. Encoded protein: CASSFRFGPFQETQYF.

The V and J genes are TRBV29-1 and TRBJ2-1; D uncertain. Germline CDR1 reads SQVTM; CDR2 reads ANQGSEA. There are 13 residues in the CDR3. Trimming took 1 base from V and 10 from J, leaving 14 bases between them. The CDR3: CSVEATRPREQFF. The CDR3 coding sequence is TGCAGCGTTGAAGCCACCCGACCCAGGGAGCAGTTCTTC.

This clone was observed a handful of times. The chain recombines TRBV7-9 with TRBJ1-6, with D possibly being TRBD1 (6 bases). Germline V gene data show CDR1 as SEHNR and CDR2 as FQNEAQ (reference sequence). The V end lost 5 bases, the J end lost 8 bases, and 13 bases lay between the germline ends. The CDR3 spans 14 residues. Here the CDR3 reads CASSGDIKDSPLHF. The CDR3 DNA reads TGTGCCAGCAGCGGGGACATAAAGGATTCACCCCTCCACTTT.

This clone has just a few counts. The gene calls are TRBV4-2 and TRBJ2-3; D remains unclear. Looked up from germline, CDR1 is LGHNA and CDR2 is YNFKEQ. V was cut by 1 base and J by 2 bases, with 13 bases left in between. The CDR3 length is 16 residues. The CDR3 loop reads CASSQAGLRLTDTQYF. The CDR3 DNA follows: TGTGCCAGCAGCCAAGCCGGATTGCGCCTCACAGATACGCAGTATTTT.

A few counts support this clone. The chain employs TRBV7-2 and TRBJ2-7; D not certain. CDR3 length: 14 residues. Deletions cut 1 base from V and 3 bases from J, with 10 bases between. Germline V gives CDR1 SGHTA, CDR2 FQGNSA. CDR3 in DNA: TGTGCCAGCAGCTTAGATTACTCTAGCTACGAGCAGTACTTC. It specifies CASSLDYSSYEQYF. The entire variable domain, with the rest obtained from reference TRBV7-2 and TRBJ2-7, is as follows: GAGVSQSPSNKVTEKGKDVELRCDPISGHTALYWYRQSLGQGLEFLIYFQGNSAPDKSGLPSDRFSAERTGGSVSTLTIQRTQQEDSAVYLCASSLDYSSYEQYFGPGTRLTVT.